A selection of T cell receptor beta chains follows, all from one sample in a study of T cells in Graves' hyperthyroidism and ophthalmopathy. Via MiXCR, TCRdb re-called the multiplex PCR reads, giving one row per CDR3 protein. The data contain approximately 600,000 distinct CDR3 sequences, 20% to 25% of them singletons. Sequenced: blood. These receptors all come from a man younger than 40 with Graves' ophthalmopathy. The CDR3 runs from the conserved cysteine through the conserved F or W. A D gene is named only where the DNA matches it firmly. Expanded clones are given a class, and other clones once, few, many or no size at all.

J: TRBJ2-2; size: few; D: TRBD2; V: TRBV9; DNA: TGTGCCAGCAGCGTTCAAACGACTAGCGGGAGTGGCTTAAACACCGGGGAGCTGTTTTTT; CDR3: CASSVQTTSGSGLNTGELFF
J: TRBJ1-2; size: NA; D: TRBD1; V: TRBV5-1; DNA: TGCGCCAGCAGTCCCGCCGGGACAGGGACCTATGGCTACACCTTC; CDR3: CASSPAGTGTYGYTF
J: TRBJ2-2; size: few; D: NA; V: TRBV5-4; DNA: TGTGCCAGCAGAGTCAAAACCGGGGAGCTGTTTTTT; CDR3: CASRVKTGELFF
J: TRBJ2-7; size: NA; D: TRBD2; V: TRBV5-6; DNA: TGTGCCAGCAGCCTAGCGGGGATGATCTACGAGCAGTACTTC; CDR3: CASSLAGMIYEQYF
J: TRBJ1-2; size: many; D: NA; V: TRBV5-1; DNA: TGCGCCAGCACGGAACAGGGCGGTGGCTATGGCTACACCTTC; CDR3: CASTEQGGGYGYTF
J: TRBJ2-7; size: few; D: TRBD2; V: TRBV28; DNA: TGTGCCAGCAGTTTGACGGGACTAGCGGGAGTCGAGCAGTACTTC; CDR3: CASSLTGLAGVEQYF
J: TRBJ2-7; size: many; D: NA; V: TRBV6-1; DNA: TGTGCCAGCAGCCTGTCCGGGACGGTCTCCTACGAGCAGTACTTC; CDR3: CASSLSGTVSYEQYF
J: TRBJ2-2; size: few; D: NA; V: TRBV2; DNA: TGTGCCAGCAGGGGACACACCGGGGAGCTGTTTTTT; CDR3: CASRGHTGELFF
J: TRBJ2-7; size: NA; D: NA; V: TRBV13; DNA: TGTGCCAGCAGCTTAGTCCTCCATTACGAGCAGTACTTC; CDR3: CASSLVLHYEQYF
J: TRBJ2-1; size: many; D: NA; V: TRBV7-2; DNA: TGTGCCAGCAGCTGGGGACGGAATACGGGGAATGAGCAGTTCTTC; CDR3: CASSWGRNTGNEQFF
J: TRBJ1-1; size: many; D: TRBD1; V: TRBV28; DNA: TGTGCCAGCAGTCCCTCCAGGGGGCAGGGCACTGAAGCTTTCTTT; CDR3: CASSPSRGQGTEAFF
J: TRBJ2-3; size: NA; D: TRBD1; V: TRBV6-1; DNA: TGTGCCAGCAGTAGGGGACAGACACCTACAGATACGCAGTATTTT; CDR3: CASSRGQTPTDTQYF
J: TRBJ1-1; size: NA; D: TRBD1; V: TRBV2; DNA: TGTGCCAGCAGTGACTACAGGGGGAACACTGAAGCTTTCTTT; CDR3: CASSDYRGNTEAFF
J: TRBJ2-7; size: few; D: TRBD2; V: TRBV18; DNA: TGTGCCAGCTCACCACCTCTGGCGGGAGGTAGGGAGCAGTACTTC; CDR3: CASSPPLAGGREQYF
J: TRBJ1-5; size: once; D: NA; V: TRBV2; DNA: TGTGCCAGCAGTGATACAGGTAGTCAGCCCCAGCATTTT; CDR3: CASSDTGSQPQHF
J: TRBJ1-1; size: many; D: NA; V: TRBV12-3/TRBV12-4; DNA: TGTGCCAGCAGTTTAGGAATGGGGAACACTGAAGCTTTCTTT; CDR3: CASSLGMGNTEAFF
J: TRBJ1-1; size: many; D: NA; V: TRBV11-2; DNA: TGTGCCAGCAGCTTTCGGGGTGAAGCTTTCTTT; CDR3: CASSFRGEAFF
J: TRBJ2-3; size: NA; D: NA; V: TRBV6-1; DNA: TGTGCCAGCAGTGACCCGGACTGGGGGGGCATCACAGATACGCAGTATTTT; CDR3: CASSDPDWGGITDTQYF
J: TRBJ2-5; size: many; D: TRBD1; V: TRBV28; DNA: TGTGCCAGCAGTTTTCGGTTCCCACCCCGGACAGGGATAGAGACCCAGTACTTC; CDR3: CASSFRFPPRTGIETQYF
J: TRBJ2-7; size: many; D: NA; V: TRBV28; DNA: TGTGCCAGCACCGGGACTTTCCCCTCCTACGAGCAGTACTTC; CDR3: CASTGTFPSYEQYF
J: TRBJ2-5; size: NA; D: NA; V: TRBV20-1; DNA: TGCAGTGCTAGTCGCAGGGATCAAGAGACCCAGTACTTC; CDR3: CSASRRDQETQYF
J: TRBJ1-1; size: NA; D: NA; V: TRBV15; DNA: TGTGCCACCAGCAGAGATTTTGGGGGTGGAACTGAAGCTTTCTTT; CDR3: CATSRDFGGGTEAFF
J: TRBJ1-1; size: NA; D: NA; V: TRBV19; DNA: TGTGCCAGTAGTATGCGTCAGGGCGCTCTGAACACTGAAGCTTTCTTT; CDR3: CASSMRQGALNTEAFF
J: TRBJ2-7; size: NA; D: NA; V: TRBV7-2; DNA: TGTGCCAGCAGCTTTCAAGCGGAGCTCTACGAGCAGTACTTC; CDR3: CASSFQAELYEQYF
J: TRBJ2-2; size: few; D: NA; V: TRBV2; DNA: TGTGCCAGCAGTGAGCGGGTGAACACCGGGGAGCTGTTTTTT; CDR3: CASSERVNTGELFF
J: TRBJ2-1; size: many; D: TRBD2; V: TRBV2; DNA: TGTGCCAGCAGCAGACTAGCGGGAGGCTTCAATGAGCAGTTCTTC; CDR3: CASSRLAGGFNEQFF
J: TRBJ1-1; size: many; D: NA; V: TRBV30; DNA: TGTGCCTGGAGACATACAGCCAACACTGAAGCTTTCTTT; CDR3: CAWRHTANTEAFF
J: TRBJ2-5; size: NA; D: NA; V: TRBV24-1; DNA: TGTGCCACCAGTGATTTGCGGCGGGACCAAGAGACCCAGTACTTC; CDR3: CATSDLRRDQETQYF
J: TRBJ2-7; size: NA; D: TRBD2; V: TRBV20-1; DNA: TGCAGTGCTAACTGGCCTAGCGGGTACTACGAGCAGTACTTC; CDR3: CSANWPSGYYEQYF
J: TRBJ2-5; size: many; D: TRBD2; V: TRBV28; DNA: TGTGCCAGCAGCCGGAGAGTAGCGGGAGGGGAGACCCAGTACTTC; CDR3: CASSRRVAGGETQYF
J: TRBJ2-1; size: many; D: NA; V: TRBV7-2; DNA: TGTGCCAGCAGCTTGGGCCGGGGAAAGGGCGATGAGCAGTTCTTC; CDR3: CASSLGRGKGDEQFF
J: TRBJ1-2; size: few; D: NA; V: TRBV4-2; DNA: TGTGCCAGCAGCCAAGATCATATGATCCCTTATGGCTACACCTTC; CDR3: CASSQDHMIPYGYTF
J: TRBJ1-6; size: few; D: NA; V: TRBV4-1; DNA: TGCGCCAGCAGCCTCCGGGCCCCATCTAATTCACCCCTCCACTTT; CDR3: CASSLRAPSNSPLHF
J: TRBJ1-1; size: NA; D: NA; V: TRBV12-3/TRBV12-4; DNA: TGTGCCAGCAGCCCGACAAGGGTGAACACTGAAGCTTTCTTT; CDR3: CASSPTRVNTEAFF
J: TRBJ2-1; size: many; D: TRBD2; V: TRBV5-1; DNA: TGCGCCAGCAGTCGGGCTAGCGGTCTTAATGAGCAGTTCTTC; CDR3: CASSRASGLNEQFF
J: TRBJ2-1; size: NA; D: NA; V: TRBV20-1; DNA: TGCAGTGCGAGAGGGCAGAGCTCCTACAATGAGCAGTTCTTC; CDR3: CSARGQSSYNEQFF
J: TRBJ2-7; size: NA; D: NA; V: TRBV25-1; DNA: TGTGCCAGCAGTGAATCCCTCTCCTACGAGCAGTACTTC; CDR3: CASSESLSYEQYF
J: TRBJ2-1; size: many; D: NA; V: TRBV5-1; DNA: TGCGCCAGCAGCTTTCTAAGGAACAATGAGCAGTTCTTC; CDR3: CASSFLRNNEQFF
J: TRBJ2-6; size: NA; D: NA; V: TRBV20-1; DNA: TGCAGTGCTCCGCCACAACCTTCTGGGGCCAACGTCCTGACTTTC; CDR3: CSAPPQPSGANVLTF
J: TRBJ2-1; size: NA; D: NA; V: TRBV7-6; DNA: TGTGCCAGCAGCTTAGCGGGAGACCGCTCCTACAATGAGCAGTTCTTC; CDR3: CASSLAGDRSYNEQFF
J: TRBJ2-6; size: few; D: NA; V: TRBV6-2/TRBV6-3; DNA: TGTGCCAGCAGGCCTCCCCCCTCTGCCAGTATTGCCAACGTCCTGACTTTC; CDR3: CASRPPPSASIANVLTF
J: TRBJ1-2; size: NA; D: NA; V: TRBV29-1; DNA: TGCAGCGCCGCGCTCAGTGTGGTAGCGGGCTACACCTTC; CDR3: CSAALSVVAGYTF
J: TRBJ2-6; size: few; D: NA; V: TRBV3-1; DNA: TGTGCCAGCAGCCCAGGGGATGGGGCCAACGTCCTGACTTTC; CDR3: CASSPGDGANVLTF
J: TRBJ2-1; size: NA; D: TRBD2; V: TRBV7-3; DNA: TGTGCCAGCAGCCAAGGGACTAGCGGGAGGGGGAATGAGCAGTTCTTC; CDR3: CASSQGTSGRGNEQFF
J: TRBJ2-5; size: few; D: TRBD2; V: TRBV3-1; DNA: TGTGCCAGCAGCCAAGAAGGTGTAGGCGGGAGGGCCGACGAGACCCAGTACTTC; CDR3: CASSQEGVGGRADETQYF
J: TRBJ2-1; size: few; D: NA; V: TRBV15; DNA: TGTGCCACCAGCACGGCCTACAATGAGCAGTTCTTC; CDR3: CATSTAYNEQFF
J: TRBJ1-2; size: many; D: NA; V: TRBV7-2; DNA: TGTGCCAGCAGCTCCCGGGACGCCCCTAACTATGGCTACACCTTC; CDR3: CASSSRDAPNYGYTF
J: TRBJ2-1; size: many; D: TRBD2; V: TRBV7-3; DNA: TGTGCCAGCAGCTTAATCGGACTAGCGGGAGCCAATGAGCAGTTCTTC; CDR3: CASSLIGLAGANEQFF
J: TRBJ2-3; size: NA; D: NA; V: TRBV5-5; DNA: TGTGCCAGCAGCTTGGCTTTGATGGCGATCAGCACAGATACGCAGTATTTT; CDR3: CASSLALMAISTDTQYF
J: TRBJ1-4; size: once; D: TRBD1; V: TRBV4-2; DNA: TGTGCCAGCAGCCAAGATGGGCACAGGGGGGGCGAAAAACTGTTTTTT; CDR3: CASSQDGHRGGEKLFF
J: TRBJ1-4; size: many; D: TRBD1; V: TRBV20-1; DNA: TGCAGTGCTGTAAGCAGGGGGCGTTCTGAAAAACTGTTTTTT; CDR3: CSAVSRGRSEKLFF
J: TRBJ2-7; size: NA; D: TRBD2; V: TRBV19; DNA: TGTGCCAGTAGCATCAAGACTAGCGGGAGTAAGTACGAGCAGTACTTC; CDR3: CASSIKTSGSKYEQYF
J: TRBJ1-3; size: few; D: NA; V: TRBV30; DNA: TGTGCCTGGAGGGACAGACAAAGCTCTGGAAACACCATATATTTT; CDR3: CAWRDRQSSGNTIYF
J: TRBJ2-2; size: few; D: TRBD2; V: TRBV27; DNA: TGTGCCAGCAGTTTAGACTCGCTAGCGGTAGCCAACACCGGGGAGCTGTTTTTT; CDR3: CASSLDSLAVANTGELFF
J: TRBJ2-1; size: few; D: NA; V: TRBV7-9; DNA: TGTGCCAGCAGCTTAGTAGGCGCCGCAGGGTTTGAGCAGTTCTTC; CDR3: CASSLVGAAGFEQFF